This T cell receptor beta chain originates from a study of response to subunit inactivated influenza vaccine. TCRdb processed the RT-PCR reads anew with MiXCR; each CDR3 protein has one entry. The repertoire holds some 640,000 distinct CDR3 sequences, with about 14% as singletons. The length of the CDR3 is 14 residues. The junction had 10 bases not matched to a gene; V was cut back by 5 bases and J by 5 bases. Germline V gene sequence: CDR1 DFQATT, CDR2 SNEGSKA (reference sequence). The sample was PBMCs from blood, taken 14 to 15 days before vaccination. This sequence originates from a man aged 50-59 years who received an inactivated influenza vaccine. The rearrangement joins TRBV20-1 to TRBJ2-5; 8 nucleotides align to TRBD1. The CDR3 DNA reads TGCAGTGCTCAACTACAGGGGGAGATCGAGACCCAGTACTTC. This encodes CSAQLQGEIETQYF.